A selection of T cell receptor beta chains follows, all from one sample in a study of blood T cell repertoires in COVID-19. TCRdb's copy holds only in-frame clones and misses some; the assay was immunoSEQ multiplex PCR. Among under 200,000 clones, over 70% were seen once, and the ten largest hold 9.1%. The sample taken for sequencing was peripheral blood. The receptor set was obtained from a woman of 80 years or more with active or convalescent COVID-19. The CDR3 runs from the conserved cysteine through the conserved F or W. D genes are given only for firm matches. A row's size may be missing; if present it is once, few, many or a size class.

TRBJ1-1 TRBV10-3 . . 14 CAINPGPTSTEAFF TGTGCCATCAACCCAGGGCCGACGAGCACTGAAGCTTTCTTT
TRBJ1-4 TRBV30 . . 13 CAWSFGLNEKLFF TGTGCCTGGAGTTTCGGACTTAATGAAAAACTGTTTTTT
TRBJ2-2 TRBV27 . TRBD1 17 CASSLSSGTGGPGELFF TGTGCCAGCAGTTTGTCGTCCGGGACAGGGGGCCCCGGGGAGCTGTTTTTT
TRBJ2-3 TRBV2 . . 15 CASRRDLPSTDTQYF TGTGCCAGCAGGAGGGACTTACCTAGCACAGATACGCAGTATTTT
TRBJ2-1 TRBV5-1 . . 15 CASSFTGLSYNEQFF TGCGCCAGCAGCTTCACAGGGCTCTCCTACAATGAGCAGTTCTTC
TRBJ1-3 TRBV9 . . 16 CASSVDHRDFGNTIYF TGTGCCAGCAGCGTAGATCACAGGGATTTTGGAAACACCATATATTTT
TRBJ2-3 TRBV3-1/TRBV3-2 . . 15 CASSASGTPGTTQYF TGTGCCAGCAGCGCCTCCGGGACTCCTGGGACTACGCAGTATTTT
TRBJ2-4 TRBV7-2 . TRBD1 16 CASSTARTGAKNIQYF TGTGCCAGCAGCACCGCCCGGACAGGGGCCAAAAACATTCAGTACTTC
TRBJ1-2 TRBV7-8 . . 15 CASSPFRAGYYGYTF TGTGCCAGCAGCCCTTTCCGGGCGGGGTACTATGGCTACACCTTC
TRBJ2-7 TRBV7-6 . TRBD1 15 CASSLLTGSTYEQYF TGTGCCAGCAGCCTCTTGACAGGGAGTACCTACGAGCAGTACTTC
TRBJ1-3 TRBV6-1 . . 16 CASSEAPGASGNTIYF TGTGCCAGCAGTGAAGCCCCTGGGGCCTCTGGAAACACCATATATTTT
TRBJ2-2 TRBV5-6 few TRBD1 19 CASSKNRDRVYRNTGELFF TGTGCCAGCAGCAAAAACCGGGACAGGGTTTATCGGAACACCGGGGAGCTGTTTTTT
TRBJ1-1 TRBV29-1 . . 14 CSVMLVGANTEAFF TGCAGCGTTATGTTGGTGGGGGCCAACACTGAAGCTTTCTTT
TRBJ2-3 TRBV4-3 . TRBD2 18 CASSRGLAGGPGTDTQYF TGCGCCAGCAGCCGAGGACTAGCGGGGGGGCCGGGCACAGATACGCAGTATTTT
TRBJ2-7 TRBV5-6 . TRBD1 18 CASSSLGDRTGWAYEQYF TGTGCCAGCAGCTCCCTTGGAGACCGGACAGGGTGGGCCTACGAGCAGTACTTC
TRBJ1-2 TRBV5-6 few TRBD1 15 CASSPPTTGPNGYTF TGTGCCAGCAGCCCCCCCACGACAGGGCCAAATGGCTACACCTTC
TRBJ2-2 TRBV10-3 once TRBD1 15 CAISRTGGDTGELFF TGTGCCATCAGTAGGACAGGGGGTGACACCGGGGAGCTGTTTTTT
TRBJ2-6 TRBV3-1/TRBV3-2 . . 18 CASSQPRQANSGANVLTF TGTGCCAGCAGCCAACCCCGACAGGCCAACTCTGGGGCCAACGTCCTGACTTTC
TRBJ2-5 TRBV6-5 once . 14 CASTPGTFGETQYF TGTGCCAGCACCCCCGGGACTTTTGGGGAGACCCAGTACTTC
TRBJ1-1 TRBV28 . . 13 CASSVGQTSGAFF TGTGCCAGCAGCGTCGGACAGACCTCGGGAGCTTTCTTT
TRBJ1-5 TRBV19 . TRBD1 15 CASSIDRGKDQPQHF TGTGCCAGTAGTATAGACAGGGGGAAAGATCAGCCCCAGCATTTT
TRBJ1-5 TRBV6-2/TRBV6-3 . . 15 CASSAWRDSNQPQHF TGTGCCAGCAGTGCCTGGAGGGATAGCAATCAGCCCCAGCATTTT
TRBJ1-2 TRBV14 . TRBD1 14 CASSQTGGGYGYTF TGTGCCAGCAGCCAGACAGGGGGTGGCTATGGCTACACCTTC
TRBJ2-1 TRBV19 . TRBD2 17 CASSARTLAGVNNEQFF TGTGCCAGTAGTGCAAGGACCTTAGCGGGAGTCAACAATGAGCAGTTCTTC
TRBJ1-5 TRBV6-5 . TRBD1 15 CASRLTGDSNQPQHF TGTGCCAGCAGATTAACAGGGGACAGCAATCAGCCCCAGCATTTT
TRBJ1-3 TRBV2 few . 14 CASSERTVGNTIYF TGTGCCAGCAGTGAAAGGACAGTTGGAAACACCATATATTTT
TRBJ2-5 TRBV6-1 . TRBD2 14 CASSEGAGEETQYF TGTGCCAGCAGTGAAGGGGCGGGGGAAGAGACCCAGTACTTC
TRBJ2-2 TRBV6-6 . TRBD1 15 CASSRGLQDTGELFF TGTGCCAGCAGTAGGGGGCTGCAGGACACCGGGGAGCTGTTTTTT
TRBJ2-2 TRBV10-3 . . 12 CAAQGNTGELFF TGTGCCGCACAGGGGAACACCGGGGAGCTGTTTTTT
TRBJ1-3 TRBV19 once . 14 CASMSRGSGNTIYF TGTGCCAGTATGAGCAGGGGCTCTGGAAACACCATATATTTT
TRBJ2-2 TRBV4-3 . . 17 CASSQGFRTSNTGELFF TGCGCCAGCAGCCAAGGATTTCGGACTTCGAACACCGGGGAGCTGTTTTTT
TRBJ1-1 TRBV13 . . 17 CASSLGLNSQTNTEAFF TGTGCCAGCAGCTTAGGTCTAAACAGCCAAACGAACACTGAAGCTTTCTTT
TRBJ2-5 TRBV20-1 . TRBD2 15 CSASLLAGAGETQYF TGCAGTGCTAGTTTATTAGCGGGGGCGGGGGAGACCCAGTACTTC
TRBJ2-7 TRBV12-3/TRBV12-4 . . 13 CASSFDKMYEQYF TGTGCCAGCAGTTTTGACAAGATGTACGAGCAGTACTTC
TRBJ1-4 TRBV4-3 . TRBD1 18 CASSQESTGGATNEKLFF TGCGCCAGCAGCCAAGAGAGCACAGGGGGGGCAACTAATGAAAAACTGTTTTTT
TRBJ1-5 TRBV19 . TRBD1 14 CASTTDRVRQPQHF TGTGCCAGTACAACCGACAGGGTTCGGCAGCCCCAGCATTTT
TRBJ1-2 TRBV6-4 . . 16 CASSDSGTPGGYGYTF TGTGCCAGCAGTGACTCGGGGACACCGGGTGGCTATGGCTACACCTTC
TRBJ1-2 TRBV7-9 few . 12 CASSLRGYGYTF TGTGCCAGCAGCTTACGAGGATATGGCTACACCTTC
TRBJ1-1 TRBV5-1 . . 14 CASSANTGSTEAFF TGCGCCAGCAGCGCAAATACGGGGAGCACTGAAGCTTTCTTT
TRBJ1-1 TRBV6-6 few . 13 CASSPRPGTEAFF TGTGCCAGCAGTCCCCGACCGGGGACTGAAGCTTTCTTT
TRBJ1-1 TRBV7-2 . TRBD1 15 CASSLDRGSITEAFF TGTGCCAGCAGCTTAGACAGGGGTTCCATAACTGAAGCTTTCTTT
TRBJ1-5 TRBV7-2 . . 14 CASSPDSPNQPQHF TGTGCCAGCAGCCCGGACAGCCCCAATCAGCCCCAGCATTTT
TRBJ2-4 TRBV6-1 once TRBD1 20 CASSARGQGNVDLAKNIQYF TGTGCCAGCAGTGCAAGGGGACAGGGAAATGTTGATCTAGCCAAAAACATTCAGTACTTC
TRBJ2-7 TRBV13 . . 14 CASSLGRTDYEQYF TGTGCCAGCAGCTTAGGTCGGACAGACTACGAGCAGTACTTC
TRBJ2-3 TRBV10-2 . TRBD1 15 CATSPTGVDTDTQYF TGCGCCACCTCACCGACAGGGGTTGACACAGATACGCAGTATTTT
TRBJ2-7 TRBV5-1 . TRBD1 15 CASTLGGTGSYEQYF TGCGCCAGCACCCTGGGTGGGACAGGGTCGTACGAGCAGTACTTC
TRBJ2-7 TRBV6-2/TRBV6-3 once . 13 CASSLGRRYEQYF TGTGCCAGCAGCCTCGGACGGAGGTATGAGCAGTACTTC
TRBJ1-1 TRBV12-3/TRBV12-4 . . 13 CASSPRENTEAFF TGTGCCAGCAGTCCCAGGGAAAACACTGAAGCTTTCTTT
TRBJ2-1 TRBV29-1 . . 13 CSVVTPFIGEQFF TGCAGCGTTGTAACTCCTTTTATCGGTGAGCAGTTCTTC
TRBJ2-3 TRBV4-3 once TRBD1 15 CASSQDPSGGDTQYF TGCGCCAGCAGCCAAGATCCATCAGGGGGCGATACGCAGTATTTT
TRBJ1-4 TRBV5-1 . . 14 CASSLSSTNEKLFF TGCGCCAGCAGCTTGTCATCAACTAATGAAAAACTGTTTTTT
TRBJ2-1 TRBV14 . . 14 CATRRAESYNEQFF TGTGCCACCCGGCGGGCGGAATCCTACAATGAGCAGTTCTTC
TRBJ2-5 TRBV18 . . 12 CASRQPKETQYF TGTGCCAGTCGACAGCCAAAAGAGACCCAGTACTTC